Listed below are T cell receptor beta chains from one sample, sequenced in a study of shared clonotypes between healthy human individuals. Libraries were prepared by immunoSEQ multiplex PCR; TCRdb keeps only in-frame clonotypes and omits some of them. Of more than 550,000 clones in the sample, 55% to 75% were seen once. What was sequenced was memory CD4+ T cells sorted from blood. The receptor set was obtained from a woman in her 30s in good health. Both conserved end residues are part of each CDR3. A D gene is named only where the DNA matches it firmly. Size tells how often a clone was seen (once, few, many) or the class of an expanded clone, and some rows leave it out.

CDR3 DNA: TGCAGCGTTAATCCCGGGACGGAGCAAGAGACCCAGTACTTC; CDR3 protein: CSVNPGTEQETQYF; V gene: TRBV29-1; D gene: -; clone size: once; J gene: TRBJ2-5
CDR3 DNA: TGTGCCAGCAAAGGCCACACGGGCGGGGAGCCCCAGCATTTT; CDR3 protein: CASKGHTGGEPQHF; V gene: TRBV6-1; D gene: -; clone size: -; J gene: TRBJ1-5
CDR3 DNA: TGTGCCAGCAGTGAATCGAGAGGGGCTGGCTATGGCTACACCTTC; CDR3 protein: CASSESRGAGYGYTF; V gene: TRBV6-1; D gene: -; clone size: -; J gene: TRBJ1-2
CDR3 DNA: TGTGCCAGCAGCTTTGCAGGGTACTCTGGGGCCAACGTCCTGACTTTC; CDR3 protein: CASSFAGYSGANVLTF; V gene: TRBV28; D gene: -; clone size: -; J gene: TRBJ2-6
CDR3 DNA: TGTGCCAGCAGTCAGGGGGGGGAGCGCACTGAAGCTTTCTTT; CDR3 protein: CASSQGGERTEAFF; V gene: TRBV28; D gene: TRBD1; clone size: -; J gene: TRBJ1-1
CDR3 DNA: TGTGCCAGCAGCCCAAGGGGGGACACTGAAGCTTTCTTT; CDR3 protein: CASSPRGDTEAFF; V gene: TRBV13; D gene: -; clone size: -; J gene: TRBJ1-1
CDR3 DNA: TGTGCCAGCAGTTTATTTGGGGGCTATGAGCAGTTCTTC; CDR3 protein: CASSLFGGYEQFF; V gene: TRBV28; D gene: -; clone size: once; J gene: TRBJ2-1
CDR3 DNA: TGTGCCTGGAGTCCCGGGACTAGCGGGATAGTCAATGAGCAGTTCTTC; CDR3 protein: CAWSPGTSGIVNEQFF; V gene: TRBV30; D gene: TRBD2; clone size: -; J gene: TRBJ2-1
CDR3 DNA: TGTGCCAGCAGTGGCCAGACTAGCGGGACCTACGAGCAGTACTTC; CDR3 protein: CASSGQTSGTYEQYF; V gene: TRBV25-1; D gene: TRBD2; clone size: -; J gene: TRBJ2-7
CDR3 DNA: TGTGCCAGTAGTGGTCTGGTATACAATGAGCAGTTCTTC; CDR3 protein: CASSGLVYNEQFF; V gene: TRBV19; D gene: -; clone size: many; J gene: TRBJ2-1
CDR3 DNA: TGTGCCACTCAGGGGCTAGCGGGCGGCACAGATACGCAGTATTTT; CDR3 protein: CATQGLAGGTDTQYF; V gene: TRBV6-1; D gene: TRBD2; clone size: -; J gene: TRBJ2-3
CDR3 DNA: TGTGCCAGCAGGTTGCTGAATGAGCAGTTCTTC; CDR3 protein: CASRLLNEQFF; V gene: TRBV6-5; D gene: -; clone size: -; J gene: TRBJ2-1
CDR3 DNA: TGTGCCAGTAGTAGCTGGAGTCTCAATGAGCAGTTCTTC; CDR3 protein: CASSSWSLNEQFF; V gene: TRBV19; D gene: -; clone size: -; J gene: TRBJ2-1
CDR3 DNA: TGTGCCAGTAGTATAAAGCTAGCGGGAGCCTACAATGAGCAGTTCTTC; CDR3 protein: CASSIKLAGAYNEQFF; V gene: TRBV19; D gene: TRBD2; clone size: few; J gene: TRBJ2-1
CDR3 DNA: TGTGCCAGCAGCCCCGCCGCCGCCTGGGAGCAGTACTTC; CDR3 protein: CASSPAAAWEQYF; V gene: TRBV7-8; D gene: -; clone size: -; J gene: TRBJ2-7
CDR3 DNA: TGTGCCAGCAGTTCCGGGCAGGGGTGGAACACTGAAGCTTTCTTT; CDR3 protein: CASSSGQGWNTEAFF; V gene: TRBV27; D gene: -; clone size: -; J gene: TRBJ1-1
CDR3 DNA: TGTGCCAGCAGCTATTCAGGGGGGAACACCGGGGAGCTGTTTTTT; CDR3 protein: CASSYSGGNTGELFF; V gene: TRBV11-2; D gene: TRBD1; clone size: -; J gene: TRBJ2-2
CDR3 DNA: TGCGCCAGCAGCCCAGGAGCGAACACTGAAGCTTTCTTT; CDR3 protein: CASSPGANTEAFF; V gene: TRBV5-1; D gene: -; clone size: few; J gene: TRBJ1-1
CDR3 DNA: TGTGCCAGCAGCCCCTCCGCGAACACTGAAGCTTTCTTT; CDR3 protein: CASSPSANTEAFF; V gene: TRBV11-3; D gene: -; clone size: -; J gene: TRBJ1-1
CDR3 DNA: TGCGCCAGCAGCGGACCGGGACAGGGGCCCCAGCATTTT; CDR3 protein: CASSGPGQGPQHF; V gene: TRBV10-2; D gene: TRBD1; clone size: -; J gene: TRBJ1-5
CDR3 DNA: TGTGCCAGCAGCATGACTAGCGGGAGGGCAAGAGAGACCCAGTACTTC; CDR3 protein: CASSMTSGRARETQYF; V gene: TRBV9; D gene: TRBD2; clone size: -; J gene: TRBJ2-5
CDR3 DNA: TGTGCCAGCAGTTACCTATCGAACACTGAAGCTTTCTTT; CDR3 protein: CASSYLSNTEAFF; V gene: TRBV6-5; D gene: -; clone size: -; J gene: TRBJ1-1
CDR3 DNA: TGTGCCAGTAGTATTCAAGCCTGGGGTAATGAAAAACTGTTTTTT; CDR3 protein: CASSIQAWGNEKLFF; V gene: TRBV19; D gene: -; clone size: -; J gene: TRBJ1-4
CDR3 DNA: TGTGCCAGCAGTTCTCGCCTCCGGGACAGACGAAACACCATATATTTT; CDR3 protein: CASSSRLRDRRNTIYF; V gene: TRBV27; D gene: TRBD1; clone size: -; J gene: TRBJ1-3
CDR3 DNA: TGTGCCACCACCACCGGAGAGAGCGTCTCTATTTGTGAGCAGTTCTTC; CDR3 protein: CATTTGESVSICEQFF; V gene: TRBV15; D gene: -; clone size: -; J gene: TRBJ2-1
CDR3 DNA: TGTGCCAGCAGTTACGCAGGGGGCGGTCAGCCCCAGCATTTT; CDR3 protein: CASSYAGGGQPQHF; V gene: TRBV6-6; D gene: TRBD1; clone size: -; J gene: TRBJ1-5
CDR3 DNA: TGTGCCAGCTCCCGATATAAAAGTACCTACGAGCAGTACTTC; CDR3 protein: CASSRYKSTYEQYF; V gene: TRBV18; D gene: -; clone size: -; J gene: TRBJ2-7
CDR3 DNA: TGTGCCAGCAGGCCGACAGCAGCACCCTACGAGCAGTACTTC; CDR3 protein: CASRPTAAPYEQYF; V gene: TRBV28; D gene: -; clone size: few; J gene: TRBJ2-7
CDR3 DNA: TGCGCCAGCAGTGAGTCTTCAGCGGGAGGACCAGGCGAGCAGTACTTC; CDR3 protein: CASSESSAGGPGEQYF; V gene: TRBV10-1; D gene: TRBD2; clone size: -; J gene: TRBJ2-7